In this sample, the clone carrying this TCR beta chain turned up a few times. A read error is possible here, since a much larger clone lies one base away. The germline V gene encodes CDR1 SGHRS and CDR2 YFSETQ. This CDR3 comprises 12 residues. This sample is part of a study of human T cells and chemical hapten exposure. Study summary: An area of 2 cm by 2 cm on upper inner arm skin received 2% DPC for sensitization. Small pooled library volume differences chiefly drove per-sample TCR yield variation.

In the original analysis: Samples contained a median of 95,638 TCRs, with a range of about 20,000 to 750,000. TCRdb ran MiXCR on the RACE reads and lists one entry per CDR3 protein. The V and J calls were determined by TCRdb, not by the authors. This sample has 75,000 to 90,000 distinct CDR3 sequences, with 8% to 13% found just once. Documented time point: patch test 2, 6 weeks after DPC sensitization. Treatment noted: therapeutic diphenylcyclopropenone sensitization with weekly scalp DPC. Sample: whole blood, taken in connection with sensitization to the hapten diphenylcyclopropenone (DPC). This chain connects TRBV5-1 to TRBJ2-3; unclear D gene. The clonotype was recovered from a woman aged 45-65 years with alopecia areata. Some clones in this sample may be carry-over from other donors' samples. The CDR3 region is CTSSTHQDTQYF. The CDR3 nucleotides read TGCACCAGCAGCACCCATCAGGATACGCAGTATTTT.